This is a list of T cell receptor beta chains from one sample in a study of OX40 agonist ivuxolimab in advanced cancers. Some clones are missing from TCRdb's copy, which holds only in-frame ones; the method was immunoSEQ multiplex PCR. This sample has fewer than 55,000 clones, with 65% to 90% found just once. This material consisted of CD4+ or CD8+ T cells sorted from blood, taken in a trial of the OX40 agonist ivuxolimab. The receptors derive from an adult with an advanced solid tumor such as melanoma, head and neck, liver or kidney cancer. CDR3s include the opening cysteine and the closing phenylalanine or tryptophan. The D gene is left open where the match is weak. Clone sizes are given selectively: once, few, many, or a class where the clone is expanded.

V,J,size,D,CDR3,DNA
TRBV7-9,TRBJ1-1,-,-,CASSTLETNTEAFF,TGTGCCAGCAGCACCCTTGAGACGAACACTGAAGCTTTCTTT
TRBV28,TRBJ2-2,-,TRBD2,CASSLGTSGTGELFF,TGTGCCAGCAGTTTAGGGACTAGCGGTACCGGGGAGCTGTTTTTT
TRBV11-2,TRBJ2-5,-,-,CASSLGLVQETQYF,TGTGCCAGCAGCTTAGGTCTCGTCCAAGAGACCCAGTACTTC
TRBV4-3,TRBJ2-7,once,-,CASSQETGHYEQYF,TGCGCCAGCAGCCAAGAAACAGGGCACTACGAGCAGTACTTC
TRBV4-1,TRBJ2-1,-,TRBD1,CASSPPGTGSSSSYNEQFF,TGCGCCAGCAGCCCCCCGGGGACAGGGTCATCTAGCTCCTACAATGAGCAGTTCTTC
TRBV28,TRBJ2-2,-,-,CASSFGIRDTNTGELFF,TGTGCCAGCAGTTTCGGGATCAGGGACACGAACACCGGGGAGCTGTTTTTT
TRBV19,TRBJ2-2,-,-,CASSVAAAGELFF,TGTGCCAGTAGCGTTGCTGCGGCCGGGGAGCTGTTTTTT
TRBV4-1,TRBJ2-1,-,-,CASSPGTFYEQFF,TGCGCCAGCAGCCCCGGGACCTTCTATGAGCAGTTCTTC
TRBV2,TRBJ1-1,-,-,CASSEVTMNTEAFF,TGTGCCAGCAGTGAAGTCACAATGAACACTGAAGCTTTCTTT
TRBV29-1,TRBJ2-3,-,-,CSVEDRETDTQYF,TGCAGCGTTGAAGATAGGGAAACAGATACGCAGTATTTT
TRBV11-3,TRBJ1-1,-,-,CASSLGGNTEAFF,TGTGCCAGCAGCTTAGGGGGAAACACTGAAGCTTTCTTT
TRBV2,TRBJ2-1,-,TRBD2,CASKRGDSSYNEQFF,TGTGCCAGCAAACGGGGGGACTCCTCCTACAATGAGCAGTTCTTC
TRBV28,TRBJ2-4,-,-,CASSGTGIRDIQYF,TGTGCCAGCAGTGGTACAGGGATCAGAGACATTCAGTACTTC
TRBV19,TRBJ2-5,-,-,CASSIDGEETQYF,TGTGCCAGTAGTATAGACGGAGAAGAGACCCAGTACTTC
TRBV27,TRBJ2-7,-,-,CASSLGGASSYEQYF,TGTGCCAGCAGTTTAGGAGGGGCAAGCTCCTACGAGCAGTACTTC
TRBV7-9,TRBJ2-3,-,TRBD2,CASSPGTSRTDTQYF,TGTGCCAGCAGCCCCGGGACTAGTCGCACAGATACGCAGTATTTT
TRBV29-1,TRBJ1-2,-,-,CSVDRPQDDYGYTF,TGCAGCGTTGACCGTCCCCAGGATGACTATGGCTACACCTTC
TRBV28,TRBJ2-1,-,TRBD1,CASSLGQGLHNEQFF,TGTGCCAGCAGTTTAGGACAGGGTTTGCACAATGAGCAGTTCTTC
TRBV5-4,TRBJ1-1,-,TRBD1,CASSLKDRKNTEAFF,TGTGCCAGCAGCCTAAAGGACAGGAAGAACACTGAAGCTTTCTTT
TRBV28,TRBJ2-3,once,-,CASSFDEVGRSADTQYF,TGTGCCAGCAGTTTTGATGAGGTCGGGAGATCCGCAGATACGCAGTATTTT
TRBV19,TRBJ2-6,once,-,CASSLTDSGANVLTF,TGTGCCAGTAGTCTGACAGACTCTGGGGCCAACGTCCTGACTTTC
TRBV5-6,TRBJ2-3,-,TRBD2,CASSLGLAGATDTQYF,TGTGCCAGCAGCTTGGGACTAGCGGGGGCCACAGATACGCAGTATTTT
TRBV27,TRBJ1-1,-,TRBD1,CASYGVRRGPEAFF,TGTGCCAGCTATGGGGTCCGTAGGGGGCCTGAAGCTTTCTTT
TRBV19,TRBJ2-1,few,TRBD2,CASNMLAGEGYNEQFF,TGTGCCAGTAACATGCTAGCGGGAGAGGGCTACAATGAGCAGTTCTTC
TRBV5-6,TRBJ2-7,-,-,CASSSGPYEQYF,TGTGCCAGCAGCTCCGGCCCATACGAGCAGTACTTC
TRBV5-1,TRBJ2-3,-,-,CASREGMTDTQYF,TGCGCCAGCCGCGAGGGGATGACAGATACGCAGTATTTT
TRBV28,TRBJ2-3,-,TRBD2,CASSGHWREDTQYF,TGTGCCAGCAGTGGGCACTGGCGGGAGGATACGCAGTATTTT
TRBV7-9,TRBJ1-2,-,-,CASSLGRIGGYTF,TGTGCCAGCAGCTTAGGACGAATCGGTGGCTACACCTTC
TRBV19,TRBJ2-3,-,-,CASSIQLRDTQYF,TGTGCCAGTAGTATACAGCTCAGGGATACGCAGTATTTT
TRBV28,TRBJ1-5,-,-,CASSFRDKGVQPQHF,TGTGCCAGCAGTTTTCGGGACAAAGGCGTTCAGCCCCAGCATTTT
TRBV15,TRBJ1-5,-,TRBD1,CATSSWTGGLPQHF,TGTGCCACCAGCTCCTGGACAGGGGGCTTGCCCCAGCATTTT
TRBV19,TRBJ1-1,-,TRBD1,CASIGGTGYFMNTEAFF,TGTGCCAGTATTGGAGGGACAGGGTATTTTATGAACACTGAAGCTTTCTTT
TRBV7-9,TRBJ2-1,-,-,CASSLGGSYNEQFF,TGTGCCAGCAGCTTGGGAGGTTCCTACAATGAGCAGTTCTTC
TRBV9,TRBJ2-5,-,TRBD1,CASSLDRGETQYF,TGTGCCAGCAGCCTGGACAGGGGGGAGACCCAGTACTTC
TRBV6-4,TRBJ1-4,-,TRBD1,CASLPPTRGQDEKLFF,TGTGCCAGCCTACCCCCCACGAGGGGGCAGGATGAAAAACTGTTTTTT
TRBV7-5,TRBJ1-1,once,-,CVRSLERNTEAFF,TGTGTCAGAAGCTTGGAAAGGAACACTGAAGCTTTCTTT
TRBV6-5,TRBJ1-2,-,-,CASSSRYGYTF,TGTGCCAGCAGTAGTCGGTATGGCTACACCTTC
TRBV2,TRBJ2-7,-,-,CASSDWEQYF,TGTGCCAGCAGTGACTGGGAGCAGTACTTC
TRBV28,TRBJ2-1,-,-,CASSSYRKYNEQFF,TGTGCCAGCAGTTCTTACCGGAAATACAATGAGCAGTTCTTC
TRBV4-2,TRBJ1-1,-,-,CASSQVPGDPEAFF,TGTGCCAGCAGCCAAGTACCAGGGGACCCTGAAGCTTTCTTT
TRBV6-5,TRBJ2-7,-,-,CASSPGTLGGGEQYF,TGTGCCAGCAGTCCCGGGACCCTTGGAGGAGGCGAGCAGTACTTC
TRBV7-6,TRBJ2-7,many,TRBD2,CASSLESQAGGSGYEQYF,TGTGCCAGCAGCTTAGAATCCCAGGCGGGAGGATCAGGGTACGAGCAGTACTTC
TRBV7-2,TRBJ2-7,-,-,CASSLEGSPAGNYEQYF,TGTGCCAGCAGCTTAGAGGGCAGTCCCGCCGGAAACTACGAGCAGTACTTC
TRBV27,TRBJ1-5,-,TRBD1,CASSYRGDQPQHF,TGTGCCAGTTCGTACAGGGGTGATCAGCCCCAGCATTTT
TRBV28,TRBJ2-1,-,TRBD2,CASSLTAGGGSDEQFF,TGTGCCAGCAGTTTAACAGCGGGAGGGGGATCGGATGAGCAGTTCTTC
TRBV9,TRBJ2-1,-,-,CASSVAGFHEQFF,TGTGCCAGCAGCGTAGCAGGTTTCCATGAGCAGTTCTTC
TRBV7-9,TRBJ1-4,-,TRBD1,CASRWSGTGDEKLFF,TGTGCCAGCAGATGGAGTGGGACAGGGGATGAAAAACTGTTTTTT
TRBV27,TRBJ1-5,once,-,CASSSFTEPNQPQHF,TGTGCCAGCAGTTCCTTCACAGAACCTAATCAGCCCCAGCATTTT
TRBV9,TRBJ1-1,-,TRBD1,CASSGQGGEAFF,TGTGCCAGCAGCGGACAGGGAGGTGAAGCTTTCTTT
TRBV2,TRBJ2-7,-,TRBD1,CASSGPGTDFYEQYF,TGTGCCAGCAGTGGACCCGGGACAGACTTCTACGAGCAGTACTTC
TRBV27,TRBJ2-3,-,-,CASSLGAADTQYF,TGTGCCAGCAGTTTAGGGGCAGCAGATACGCAGTATTTT
TRBV4-1,TRBJ1-2,-,-,CASSQLAGGNYGYTF,TGCGCCAGCAGCCAATTGGCAGGAGGGAACTATGGCTACACCTTC
TRBV21-1,TRBJ1-5,-,-,CASSRIAGPGHSNQPQHF,TGTGCCAGCAGCAGAATCGCCGGCCCCGGACATAGCAATCAGCCCCAGCATTTT
TRBV9,TRBJ1-2,few,TRBD1,CASSVPGGDPYGYTF,TGTGCCAGCAGCGTGCCAGGGGGAGACCCCTATGGCTACACCTTC
TRBV19,TRBJ2-1,-,-,CASRYENEQFF,TGTGCCAGTAGATATGAGAATGAGCAGTTCTTC
TRBV14,TRBJ1-2,-,-,CASSQEAQLANYGYTF,TGTGCCAGCAGCCAAGAGGCGCAGTTAGCTAACTATGGCTACACCTTC
TRBV29-1,TRBJ1-1,-,-,CSVDINTEAFF,TGCAGCGTTGATATTAACACTGAAGCTTTCTTT
TRBV10-1,TRBJ2-3,-,-,CASSPGQVGGTDTQYF,TGCGCCAGCAGCCCAGGACAGGTCGGAGGGACAGATACGCAGTATTTT
TRBV10-2,TRBJ2-1,-,-,CASSVGGGYNEQFF,TGCGCCAGCAGTGTAGGGGGGGGTTACAATGAGCAGTTCTTC